The 22 T cell receptor beta chains below were found in one sample sequenced in a study of Graves' ophthalmopathy and Graves' hyperthyroidism. Beta-chain TCR CDR3 regions were amplified from RNA transcripts. Scientists carried out first-round RT-PCR using HTBI primers and then a second-round multiplex PCR. TCRdb reanalysed the multiplex PCR reads using MiXCR and keeps one entry per CDR3 protein. The data show hundreds of thousands of distinct CDR3 sequences, roughly 39% seen once. Sequenced input: peripheral blood. The receptor set was obtained from an adult man with Graves' ophthalmopathy.

The table lists this clonotype with many counts. This sequence joins TRBV11-3 and TRBJ1-1; D gene unclear. Germline V gene sequence: CDR1 SGHNT, CDR2 YENEEA. V was clipped by 0 bases and J by 3 bases, with 11 bases between them. The CDR3 is made up of 15 amino acids. CDR3 bases: TGTGCCAGCAGCTTAGATGTGGGCGAGGACACTGAAGCTTTCTTT. It is translated as CASSLDVGEDTEAFF.

This rearrangement joins TRBV29-1 to TRBJ1-2; TRBD1 agrees at 8 bases. Germline-derived CDR1 and CDR2 are SQVTM and ANQGSEA. The CDR3 extends over 13 amino acids. J was trimmed by 5 bases and V by 5 bases; bases with no gene match: 7. The CDR3 spells CSVWGQGAYGYTF. DNA of the CDR3: TGCAGCGTTTGGGGCCAGGGGGCATATGGCTACACCTTC.

This clonotype was seen ten or more times. This chain links TRBV2 with TRBJ1-1; no reliable D call. V was clipped by 7 bases and J by 1 base, with 10 bases between them. The CDR3 runs 13 residues. CDR1 SNHLY and CDR2 FYNNEI come from the germline V gene. CDR3 amino acids: CASKWLSNTEAFF. In DNA, the CDR3 is TGTGCCAGCAAATGGTTGTCGAACACTGAAGCTTTCTTT.

The chain couples TRBV9 to TRBJ2-7; D is possibly TRBD2 (5 bases). Germline V gene lookup returns CDR1 SGDLS and CDR2 YYNGEE. The CDR3 totals 14 residues. V lost 1 base, J lost 2 bases, and 10 bases lay in between. Here the CDR3 DNA reads TGTGCCAGCAGCGTAAGTGGGGAGCCCTACGAGCAGTACTTC. Translation gives CASSVSGEPYEQYF.

This clonotype appeared many times. The chain recombines TRBV5-1 with TRBJ1-1; 8 bases map to TRBD1. CDR3 length: 15 amino acids. V lost 4 bases to trimming and J lost 4 bases; unmatched junction nucleotides: 9. CDR1 and CDR2 (germline): SGHRS, YFSETQ. The CDR3 here is CASSEGQGLGTEAFF. The CDR3 bases are TGCGCCAGCAGCGAAGGACAGGGTCTGGGCACTGAAGCTTTCTTT.

This clonotype was found many times. CDR3 protein: CASRRQGFKISPLHF. CDR3 DNA: TGTGCCAGTAGGAGACAGGGGTTTAAAATTTCACCCCTCCACTTT. The J gene is TRBJ1-6, the V gene TRBV19, with 8 bases matching TRBD1. After removal of 6 bases from V and 9 bases from J, the junction contained 10 bases not matched to a gene. Germline loops: CDR1 LNHDA, CDR2 SQIVND (reference sequence). The CDR3 covers 15 residues.

This clonotype was found many times. V is TRBV14 and J is TRBJ2-5, with 7 bases lining up with TRBD1. This CDR3 comprises 15 residues. Trimming removed 3 bases from V and 5 bases from J; junction bases left unmatched: 9. Germline loops: CDR1 SGHDN, CDR2 FVKESK. The CDR3 sequence: CASSHLTGAIETQYF. The CDR3 region has the DNA TGTGCCAGCAGCCACCTCACAGGGGCAATTGAGACCCAGTACTTC.

This clonotype was counted a few times. This chain joins TRBV11-2 and TRBJ2-2; D is unresolved. Germline V lookup: CDR1 SGHAT, CDR2 FQNNGV. CDR3 length: 11 residues. The V end was cut by 5 bases, the J end by 9 bases, with 7 bases between. Written as DNA, the CDR3 is TGTGCCAGCAGCGTGAATTGGGAGCTGTTTTTT. This gives the protein CASSVNWELFF.

The J gene is TRBJ1-2, the V gene TRBV7-2, with D possibly matching TRBD1 (6 bases). V was cut by 5 bases and J by 1 base, with 17 bases left in between. The germline V gene has CDR1 SGHTA and CDR2 FQGNSA. This CDR3 has 16 residues. CDR3: CASSQRGTNHNYGYTF. In DNA form, the CDR3 reads TGTGCCAGCAGCCAAAGGGGGACAAATCATAACTATGGCTACACCTTC.

This clonotype was detected many times. V and J are TRBV25-1 and TRBJ1-2, with D possibly being TRBD1 (6 bases). With 6 bases removed from V and 0 bases from J, the gap between germline ends came to 11 bases. Germline V lookup: CDR1 MGHDK, CDR2 SYGVNS. The CDR3 consists of 14 residues. This CDR3 reads CASSETGPNYGYTF. DNA for the CDR3: TGTGCCAGCAGCGAGACAGGTCCTAACTATGGCTACACCTTC.

This clonotype was found many times. The V and J genes are TRBV9 and TRBJ1-2; possibly TRBD1 for D (6 bases). Germline V gene lookup returns CDR1 SGDLS and CDR2 YYNGEE. Trimming stripped 4 bases from V and 8 bases from J, with 21 bases between. The CDR3 length is 15 residues. The CDR3 region is CASSPRRGAGQGYTF. CDR3 nucleotide sequence: TGTGCCAGCAGCCCCAGGCGGGGGGCCGGCCAAGGCTACACCTTC.

This clonotype was picked up many times. The chain is built from TRBV12-3 or TRBV12-4 and TRBJ1-5; D is unresolved. The germline V and J ends were trimmed by 3 bases and 7 bases, with 10 bases remaining between them. This CDR3 has 13 amino acids. The CDR3 spells CASSFQAEQPQHF. CDR3 DNA sequence: TGTGCCAGCAGTTTTCAGGCCGAACAGCCCCAGCATTTT.

This clonotype was counted at least ten times. The genes are TRBV19 and TRBJ1-2; D unresolved. The CDR3 spans 12 residues. Germline V lookup: CDR1 LNHDA, CDR2 SQIVND (reference sequence). Trimming left V 3 bases short and J 5 bases short, with 7 bases between. CDR3 sequence: CASSITDYGYTF. The CDR3 coding sequence is TGTGCCAGTAGTATTACGGATTATGGCTACACCTTC.

At least ten counts were recorded for this clonotype. The gene calls are TRBV10-1 and TRBJ1-5, with D unresolved. With 8 bases removed from V and 2 bases from J, the gap between germline ends came to 13 bases. Germline V gene sequence: CDR1 WNHNN, CDR2 SYGVQD (reference sequence). CDR3 length equals 14 residues. This CDR3 is CASGTSGGNQPQHF. DNA of the CDR3: TGCGCCAGCGGAACGAGTGGCGGCAATCAGCCCCAGCATTTT.

The chain carries TRBV7-2 and TRBJ2-7, with 9 nucleotides matching TRBD1. The trim removed 2 bases at V and 6 bases at J, leaving 8 bases unmatched. The CDR3 length is 15 residues. CDR1 and CDR2 from the germline V gene are SGHTA and FQGNSA. The CDR3 is CASSLQGTGYSEQYF. For the CDR3, the DNA is TGTGCCAGCAGCTTACAGGGGACAGGGTACAGCGAGCAGTACTTC.

This clonotype was seen ten or more times. The chain is built from TRBV9 and TRBJ1-1; D uncertain. This CDR3 has 13 amino acids. The V gene's germline CDR1 is SGDLS and CDR2 YYNGEE. Trimming left V 1 base short and J 8 bases short, with 12 bases between. The CDR3 nucleotides read TGTGCCAGCAGCGTACAGAGGACGGGAGAAGCTTTCTTT. Translation gives CASSVQRTGEAFF. Together with reference TRBV9 and TRBJ1-1, the CDR3 gives the full variable domain: DSGVTQTPKHLITATGQRVTLRCSPRSGDLSVYWYQQSLDQGLQFLIQYYNGEERAKGNILERFSAQQFPDLHSELNLSSLELGDSALYFCASSVQRTGEAFFGQGTRLTVV.

In this sample, this clonotype turned up a few times. This sequence joins TRBV6-5 and TRBJ1-2, with D unresolved. V gave up 5 bases and J gave up 4 bases, with 14 bases separating them. This CDR3 contains 14 residues. Germline V gene sequence: CDR1 MNHEY, CDR2 SVGAGI. This CDR3 is CASSPTVNLYGYTF. CDR3 bases: TGTGCCAGCAGTCCAACAGTTAACCTCTATGGCTACACCTTC.

The V and J genes are TRBV6-5 and TRBJ1-2; TRBD1 is a possible D gene (6 bases). V gave up 6 bases and J gave up 4 bases, with 12 bases separating them. CDR3 length: 13 residues. The germline gives CDR1 MNHEY, CDR2 SVGAGI. CDR3 residues: CASRTGGPYGYTF. The CDR3 DNA is TGTGCCAGCAGAACTGGGGGGCCCTATGGCTACACCTTC.

This clonotype came up once. The chain combines TRBV25-1 with TRBJ1-6; 9 bases line up with TRBD1. The CDR3 is 15 amino acids. Germline-derived CDR1 and CDR2 are MGHDK and SYGVNS. CDR3 sequence: CARESSGTGKSPLHF. In DNA form, the CDR3 reads TGTGCTAGAGAATCCTCCGGGACAGGGAAATCACCCCTCCACTTT.

This clonotype was counted many times. The genes are TRBV19 and TRBJ2-5, with 9 bases matching TRBD1. After removal of 4 bases from V and 4 bases from J, the junction contained 13 bases not matched to a gene. The CDR3 is 17 residues long. Looked up from germline, CDR1 is LNHDA and CDR2 is SQIVND (reference sequence). The CDR3 DNA reads TGTGCCAGTAGTAGAATGGGGACCGGGACAGGGCGAGAGACCCAGTACTTC. Protein sequence: CASSRMGTGTGRETQYF.

The chain joins TRBV7-2 to TRBJ2-7; tentatively, D is TRBD1 or TRBD2 (5 bases each). The ends were cut back, 1 base at V and 4 bases at J, with 11 bases in the middle. Germline loops: CDR1 SGHTA, CDR2 FQGNSA. This CDR3 comprises 14 residues. CDR3 amino acids: CASSLDGATYEQYF. DNA of the CDR3: TGTGCCAGCAGCTTAGACGGGGCTACATACGAGCAGTACTTC.

This clonotype was counted between two and nine times. This chain links TRBV12-5 with TRBJ2-7; 9 positions agree with TRBD1. This CDR3 is 12 amino acids long. Germline CDR1 LGHNT, CDR2 FRNRAP. Trimming took 7 bases from V and 6 from J; bases not matched to a gene: 4. The CDR3, as DNA: TGTGCTAGTGCCGGGACAGGGTTCGAGCAGTACTTC. As protein: CASAGTGFEQYF.